This T cell receptor (beta chain) stems from a study of response to subunit inactivated influenza vaccine. Regarding the study as a whole: The authors put forward the suggestion that each seasonal influenza vaccination may bring in only a limited number of new T cells.

CDR1 is LGHNA, CDR2 YSLEER, per germline. The V gene end was trimmed by 1 base and the J gene end by 5 bases; junction bases not matched to a gene: 4. The CDR3 has 15 residues. TCRdb redid the calling of the RT-PCR reads with MiXCR, one entry per CDR3 protein. The top ten hold around 12% of the sample, which has 150,000 to 200,000 distinct CDR3 sequences, about a tenth seen once. For this clonotype: No antigen is known for it.

The input for sequencing was non-naive T cells sorted from PBMCs, taken about 40 days after vaccination. V gene TRBV4-3 combines with J gene TRBJ2-7; 11 bases are a match to TRBD1. The sequence was collected from a man aged 45-65 years who received an inactivated influenza vaccine. This CDR3 reads CASSQARTGGHEQYF. In DNA, the CDR3 is TGCGCCAGCAGCCAAGCCAGGACAGGGGGCCACGAGCAGTACTTC.